The 18 T cell receptor beta chains listed next were all sequenced from one sample in a study of early T cells in non-severe SARS-CoV-2 infection. TCRdb re-analysed the 5' RACE reads in MiXCR, keeping a single row per CDR3 protein. The sample has tens of thousands of distinct CDR3 sequences, 11% to 15% seen once; the top ten hold roughly 3%. The sample consisted of whole blood. The receptors shown here come from an adult who was a healthcare worker with PCR-confirmed SARS-CoV-2 infection or an uninfected control (not recorded which).

This clonotype was seen more than once but under ten times. The CDR3 here is CAIPQGGPDNEQFF. CDR3 sequence (DNA): TGTGCCATCCCTCAGGGGGGCCCGGACAATGAGCAGTTCTTC. The chain uses TRBV7-9 and TRBJ2-1; maybe TRBD1 (7 bases). The CDR3 length is 14 residues. The germline V gene has CDR1 SEHNR and CDR2 FQNEAQ (reference sequence). V shed 10 bases and J shed 5 bases, with 18 bases lying between them.

This sequence joins TRBV7-9 and TRBJ2-1; TRBD2 agrees at 10 bases. V lost 2 bases and J lost 9; bases outside the gene matches: 7. This CDR3 has 15 residues. Germline V gene sequence: CDR1 SEHNR, CDR2 FQNEAQ (reference sequence). The CDR3 coding sequence is TGTGCCAGCAGCTTATCCCTAGCGGGAGCCGGTGAGCAGTTCTTC. Its translation: CASSLSLAGAGEQFF.

The rearrangement links TRBV5-1 to TRBJ2-7, with 10 bases aligning to TRBD2. This CDR3 has 16 residues. Trimming took 3 bases from V and 3 from J; bases not matched to a gene: 9. Germline CDR1 and CDR2: SGHRS and YFSETQ. The CDR3 nucleotides are TGCGCCAGCAGCTACTCTACTAGCGGGAAAATCTACGAGCAGTACTTC. Translation gives CASSYSTSGKIYEQYF.

The chain has TRBV2 and TRBJ1-5, with D possibly being TRBD1 (5 bases). V shed 8 bases and J shed 7 bases, with 9 bases lying between them. CDR1 and CDR2 (germline): SNHLY, FYNNEI. The CDR3 is 11 residues long. The CDR3 loop reads CASRRGQPQHF. The CDR3 nucleotides are TGTGCCAGCCGGAGGGGACAGCCCCAGCATTTT.

In this sample, this clonotype turned up many times. This rearrangement joins TRBV19 to TRBJ1-5, with 7 nucleotides matching TRBD1. J lost 7 bases, V lost 2 bases, and 5 bases had no gene match. The CDR3 runs to 14 residues. In germline, CDR1 is LNHDA, CDR2 SQIVND (reference sequence). The CDR3 region has the DNA TGTGCCAGTAGTATAAGGCAGGGGGGACAGCCCCAGCATTTT. This translates into CASSIRQGGQPQHF.

This clonotype appeared a few times. V is TRBV7-8 and J is TRBJ2-1, with 10 bases matching TRBD2. The CDR3 totals 15 residues. J gave up 3 bases and V 5 bases, and 4 bases lay outside the gene matches. The germline CDR1 and CDR2 sequences are SGHVS and FQNEAQ. CDR3 nucleotides: TGTGCCAGCAGCCCTAGCGGGAGCGTCTACAATGAGCAGTTCTTC. Translating it yields CASSPSGSVYNEQFF.

This clonotype was counted many times. The genes are TRBV4-1 and TRBJ2-7, with D tentatively TRBD2 (5 bases). This CDR3 has 13 amino acids. Germline V gives CDR1 MGHRA, CDR2 YSYEKL. V lost 1 base to trimming and J lost 5 bases, with 9 bases between them. CDR3 in DNA: TGCGCCAGCAGCCAAGTTGCGGGCGACGAGCAGTACTTC. It encodes CASSQVAGDEQYF.

The chain carries TRBV5-1 and TRBJ2-6, with D possibly called TRBD1 or TRBD2 (5 bases each). CDR1 and CDR2 (germline): SGHRS, YFSETQ. Trimming took 3 bases from V and 2 from J, leaving 12 bases between them. This CDR3 contains 16 residues. The CDR3, as DNA: TGCGCCAGCAGCTCCGGCTGGGACGCTGGGGCCAACGTCCTGACTTTC. Protein sequence: CASSSGWDAGANVLTF.

The chain joins TRBV6-5 to TRBJ2-7; 7 positions agree with TRBD2. CDR3 size: 15 residues. V gave up 0 bases and J gave up 5 bases; unmatched junction bases: 7. The germline CDR1 and CDR2 sequences are MNHEY and SVGAGI. The CDR3 sequence: CASSYSRREGNEQYF. The CDR3 DNA is TGTGCCAGCAGTTACTCGCGAAGGGAGGGAAACGAGCAGTACTTC.

For this clonotype: Germline and junction disagree at one end, which may indicate a read error. The chain employs TRBV25-1 and TRBJ1-6; D might be TRBD1 (5 bases). The CDR3 has 15 residues. The V gene's germline CDR1 is MGHDK and CDR2 SYGVNS. The CDR3 DNA is TGTGCCAGCAGTGGGGGGGATAAGATTAATTCACTCCTCCACTTT. Protein: CASSGGDKINSLLHF.

The rearrangement links TRBV7-2 to TRBJ2-1; D is possibly TRBD2 (7 bases). Germline loops: CDR1 SGHTA, CDR2 FQGNSA. CDR3 size: 17 residues. V was trimmed by 4 bases and J by 5 bases, leaving 21 bases between them. CDR3 loop: CASSSYLLGGGHNEQFF. Written as DNA, the CDR3 is TGTGCCAGCAGCTCCTACCTCCTAGGGGGGGGGCACAATGAGCAGTTCTTC.

The chain recombines TRBV7-9 with TRBJ2-1, with 8 bases aligning to TRBD2. Germline trimming cut 2 bases from V and 7 bases from J; bases unmatched to any gene: 22. This CDR3 spans 20 amino acids. CDR1 and CDR2 from the germline V gene are SEHNR and FQNEAQ (reference sequence). The CDR3 spells CASSLPALLAESSWGNEQFF. CDR3 bases: TGTGCCAGCAGCTTACCAGCTCTACTAGCGGAGTCATCCTGGGGGAATGAGCAGTTCTTC.

There are a few counts of this clonotype. This rearrangement joins TRBV6-1 to TRBJ1-1, with 9 bases fitting TRBD1. J was trimmed by 1 base and V by 2 bases; bases with no gene match: 8. The CDR3 loop spans 17 amino acids. Germline-derived CDR1 and CDR2 are MNHNS and SASEGT. CDR3 nucleotides: TGTGCCAGCAGTGAACCGGGACAGGGTAGGTCGAACACTGAAGCTTTCTTT. Its translation is CASSEPGQGRSNTEAFF.

This clonotype was counted many times. The V call is TRBV7-2, the J call TRBJ2-3, with 9 bases identical to TRBD1. The CDR3 is made up of 15 amino acids. V dropped 4 bases and J dropped 1; count of bases not matched to a gene: 3. CDR1 is SGHTA, CDR2 FQGNSA, per germline. The CDR3 bases are TGTGCCAGCAGCTCACGACAGGGGGGCACAGATACGCAGTATTTT. It encodes CASSSRQGGTDTQYF.

J is TRBJ2-7 and V is TRBV5-1; D gene unclear. The germline CDR1 and CDR2 sequences are SGHRS and YFSETQ. Trimming pared 0 bases from V and 3 bases from J, leaving 10 bases between. The CDR3 length is 14 residues. The chain's CDR3 is CASSLEGLVYEQYF. As DNA, the CDR3 is TGCGCCAGCAGCTTGGAGGGTCTGGTCTACGAGCAGTACTTC.

This clonotype appeared a few times. This chain connects TRBV6-5 to TRBJ1-1; maybe TRBD1 (5 bases). The V end lost 0 bases, the J end lost 0 bases, and 11 bases lay between the germline ends. The CDR3 sequence is 16 residues long. Germline lookup yields CDR1 MNHEY and CDR2 SVGAGI. The CDR3 nucleotides are TGTGCCAGCAGTTACTCACCGGGACTCATGAACACTGAAGCTTTCTTT. Translating it yields CASSYSPGLMNTEAFF.

This clonotype has more than one count but fewer than ten. The V call is TRBV18, the J call TRBJ1-1; D gene ambiguous. V lost 4 bases to trimming and J lost 0 bases, with 9 bases between them. The CDR3 extends over 14 amino acids. CDR1 is KGHSH, CDR2 LQKENI, per germline. CDR3 sequence (DNA): TGTGCCAGCTCACGCGGGGAGTTGAACACTGAAGCTTTCTTT. It is translated as CASSRGELNTEAFF. Drawing the rest from reference TRBV18 and TRBJ1-1, the complete variable domain is NAGVMQNPRHLVRRRGQEARLRCSPMKGHSHVYWYRQLPEEGLKFMVYLQKENIIDESGMPKERFSAEFPKEGPSILRIQQVVRGDSAAYFCASSRGELNTEAFFGQGTRLTVV.

This clonotype was seen repeatedly, ten times or more. The chain joins TRBV20-1 to TRBJ2-5; TRBD2 is a possible D gene (5 bases). Germline values: CDR1 DFQATT, CDR2 SNEGSKA (reference sequence). Trimming took 4 bases from V and 4 from J, leaving 7 bases between them. This CDR3 is 11 amino acids long. The CDR3 protein is CSAIRGETQYF. The CDR3 region has the DNA TGCAGTGCTATTCGGGGAGAGACCCAGTACTTC.